This TCR beta chain stems from a study of T-cell reconstitution after alpha-beta-depleted transplantation in children. The TCRbeta library incorporated unique molecular identifiers. TCRdb fed the PCR reads into MiXCR, producing one record per CDR3 protein. This table has a few hundred thousand distinct CDR3 sequences, 10% to 15% appearing once. Notes on the study in general: Where some patients showed high TCRbeta diversity at day 60, it came from recipient T cells and thymic progenitors that had survived. Among T cells one year after transplant, newly produced cells accounted for most counts and diversity. As was reported, about two months after transplant, alpha-beta T cells came from several hundred expanded graft clones.

This clonotype was recorded a few times. Its antigen is not known. After removal of 3 bases from V and 0 bases from J, the junction contained 11 bases not matched to a gene. CDR3 length: 18 amino acids. Germline V CDR1 and CDR2: LNHDA, SQIVND (reference sequence). This chain links TRBV19 with TRBJ1-1; TRBD1 matches 9 bases. This specimen was PBMCs, mostly from graft donor cells, taken 360 days after TCRalphabeta/CD19-depleted stem cell transplant. The receptor comes from a male patient younger than 18 who had a stem cell transplant for acute myeloid leukemia, so the T cells may come from the graft donor. Here the CDR3 reads CASSMIMGQGSMNTEAFF. CDR3 coding DNA: TGTGCCAGTAGTATGATCATGGGACAGGGAAGCATGAACACTGAAGCTTTCTTT.